This T cell receptor (beta chain) was recovered during a study of T cells in Graves' hyperthyroidism and ophthalmopathy. Amplification of TCR beta CDR3 regions used RNA as the template. Carried out on the TCR CDR3, a first-round RT-PCR used the HTBI primer set. TCRdb recomputed calls from the multiplex PCR reads with MiXCR, one row per CDR3 protein. This sample has around 620,000 distinct CDR3 sequences, with around 14% found just once. In its sample, this clonotype was seen many times. Compared with germline, one end of the junction differs, possibly owing to a read error. This CDR3 has 16 amino acids.

V gene TRBV12-3 or TRBV12-4 combines with J gene TRBJ2-1, with 12 positions matching TRBD2. Material: blood. The TCR sequence derives from a woman aged 18 to 35 with Graves' ophthalmopathy. The chain's CDR3 is CASNLGASGRASEQFF. As DNA, the CDR3 is TGTGCCAGCAATTTAGGGGCTAGCGGGAGGGCCAGTGAGCAGTTCTTC.